One sample yielded the 28 T cell receptor beta chains listed below, sequenced in a study of T cell repertoires in aging, cancer and after chemotherapy. TCR beta rearrangements were amplified from peripheral blood genomic DNA. Rearranged V-D-J TRB sequences were amplified with a mixed TRB-A/B primer pool. MiXCR, applied by TCRdb to the multiplex PCR reads, yields one record per CDR3 protein. The table shows roughly 3,500 distinct CDR3 sequences, with roughly 30% occurring only once. Sample: blood. The receptors stem from a human donor with a solid tumor.

This clonotype was seen a few times. The rearrangement uses TRBV20-1 and TRBJ2-5, with 7 bases aligning to TRBD2. Looked up from germline, CDR1 is DFQATT and CDR2 is SNEGSKA (reference sequence). CDR3 size: 13 residues. Trimming cost V 2 bases and J 5 bases; bases outside gene matches: 5. The CDR3 here is CSARSPGGETQYF. DNA for the CDR3: TGCAGTGCTAGATCGCCCGGGGGGGAGACCCAGTACTTC.

About this clonotype: Germline is not matched at one junction end, which may reflect a read error. The chain links TRBV5-6 to TRBJ2-7, with a tentative D call TRBD1 (6 bases). The CDR3 sequence is 16 residues long. In germline, CDR1 is SGHDT, CDR2 YYEEEE. The CDR3 DNA reads as TGTGCCAGCAGTTACCCTCGACAGGCCGAACCCTACAAGCAGTACTTC. Protein product: CASSYPRQAEPYKQYF.

The chain is built from TRBV20-1 and TRBJ1-4, with 9 positions matching TRBD1. Germline V CDR1 and CDR2: DFQATT, SNEGSKA (reference sequence). This CDR3 is built from 14 residues. The V and J ends lost 3 bases and 3 bases, in that order; junction bases with no gene match: 2. Here the CDR3 reads CSARGTGPNEKLFF. The DNA for the CDR3 is TGCAGTGCTAGGGGGACAGGGCCTAATGAAAAACTGTTTTTT.

This rearrangement joins TRBV6-5 to TRBJ2-3; a weak D match, TRBD2 (7 bases). The CDR3 covers 16 residues. Germline V gene data show CDR1 as MNHEY and CDR2 as SVGAGI. Trimming took 5 bases from V and 7 from J, leaving 22 bases between them. CDR3 in amino acids: CASSNGGGGTENTQYF. The CDR3 region has the DNA TGTGCCAGCAGTAACGGAGGGGGAGGGACTGAAAATACGCAGTATTTT.

The chain uses TRBV5-1 and TRBJ2-2; D remains unclear. This CDR3 has 11 amino acids. The germline gives CDR1 SGHRS, CDR2 YFSETQ. V shed 4 bases and J shed 13 bases, with 11 bases lying between them. CDR3: CASSNEVVLFF. The CDR3 region has the DNA TGCGCCAGCAGCAACGAGGTGGTGCTGTTTTTT.

This clonotype turned up a few times. This chain joins TRBV19 and TRBJ1-2, with D possibly TRBD1 on 5 matching bases. Looked up from germline, CDR1 is LNHDA and CDR2 is SQIVND (reference sequence). The CDR3 consists of 15 residues. V lost 5 bases to trimming and J lost 5 bases, with 18 bases between them. In DNA, the CDR3 is TGTGCCAGTAGTCGGGACCCCCGAGGGAGTTATGGCTACACCTTC. As protein: CASSRDPRGSYGYTF.

V and J are TRBV20-1 and TRBJ2-3; maybe TRBD2 (6 bases). Trimming removed 0 bases at V and 2 bases at J, with 21 bases between. The germline CDR1 and CDR2 sequences are DFQATT and SNEGSKA (reference sequence). The length of the CDR3 is 18 residues. CDR3 nucleotide sequence: TGCAGTGCTAGAGATCTCGGGAGTCTAGCATATGACACAGATACGCAGTATTTT. The encoded protein is CSARDLGSLAYDTDTQYF.

A few counts support this clonotype. The chain employs TRBV14 and TRBJ2-1, with 9 bases that match TRBD2. The CDR3 is made up of 17 amino acids. V trimming: 0 bases; J trimming: 4 bases; junction bases outside the gene matches: 7. Germline V gives CDR1 SGHDN, CDR2 FVKESK. CDR3 sequence: CASSQDRLAGIYNEQFF. The CDR3 nucleotides are TGTGCCAGCAGCCAAGATCGCCTAGCGGGAATTTACAATGAGCAGTTCTTC.

This clonotype is labeled as medium-sized. The rearrangement uses TRBV30 and TRBJ2-7; 7 bases map to TRBD1. The CDR3 is 15 residues long. J gave up 7 bases and V 0 bases, and 12 bases lay outside the gene matches. From germline, CDR1 is GTSNPN and CDR2 SVGIG (reference sequence). CDR3 nucleotide sequence: TGTGCCTGGAGTGTCATCGGCAGGGGGTCATGGGAGCAGTACTTC. Translation: CAWSVIGRGSWEQYF.

The rearrangement links TRBV4-3 to TRBJ2-2, with TRBD2 matching 14 bases. The CDR3 runs to 20 residues. Germline lookup yields CDR1 LGHNA and CDR2 YSLEER. Trimming took 4 bases from V and 0 from J; bases not matched to a gene: 10. The CDR3 sequence: CASSPRGGLAGEANTGELFF. CDR3 in DNA: TGCGCCAGCAGCCCCCGAGGGGGACTAGCGGGGGAAGCGAACACCGGGGAGCTGTTTTTT.

The rearrangement uses TRBV13 and TRBJ2-1, with D perhaps TRBD1 or TRBD2 (5 bases each). Per the germline V gene, CDR1 is PRHDT and CDR2 is FYEKMQ (reference sequence). CDR3 length: 16 amino acids. V shed 4 bases and J shed 7 bases, with 20 bases lying between them. The CDR3 nucleotides read TGTGCCAGCAGCTCACGAGGGGTGGATGGTTCAAATGAGCAGTTCTTC. Its translation: CASSSRGVDGSNEQFF.

The CDR3 DNA reads as TGCAGCGTTGGGGGCCTCTGGACAGGGGGTCTGAACACTGAAGCTTTCTTT. The encoded protein is CSVGGLWTGGLNTEAFF. The chain links TRBV29-1 to TRBJ1-1; 10 nucleotides agree with TRBD1. Unmatched junction bases numbered 11, after V lost 4 bases and J lost 0 bases. CDR1 is SQVTM and CDR2 is ANQGSEA in the germline V gene. The CDR3 covers 17 residues.

V is TRBV5-6 and J is TRBJ1-3; 8 nucleotides match TRBD1. The CDR3 totals 15 residues. Germline CDR1 reads SGHDT; CDR2 reads YYEEEE. This CDR3 reads CASSARTGSGNTIYF. The CDR3 nucleotides read TGTGCGAGCTCAGCTCGGACAGGGTCTGGAAACACCATATATTTT. Based on the CDR3 plus reference TRBV5-6 and TRBJ1-3, the full variable domain is DAGVTQSPTHLIKTRGQQVTLRCSPKSGHDTVSWYQQALGQGPQFIFQYYEEEERQRGNFPDRFSGHQFPNYSSELNVNALLLGDSALYLCASSARTGSGNTIYFGEGSWLTVV.

This clonotype has only a few counts. CDR3 bases: TGTGCCAGCAGCGGACCGGGACTAGCGGGAGGGCCTCCGTTCTTC. Its translation is CASSGPGLAGGPPFF. The chain recombines TRBV7-9 with TRBJ2-1; 16 nucleotides agree with TRBD2. The CDR3 loop spans 15 amino acids. The junction had 10 bases not matched to a gene; V was cut back by 5 bases and J by 15 bases. CDR1 is SEHNR, CDR2 FQNEAQ, per germline (reference sequence).

The chain carries TRBV18 and TRBJ2-7, with D possibly TRBD1 on 5 matching bases. V gave up 3 bases and J gave up 3 bases, with 9 bases separating them. Germline V gene data show CDR1 as KGHSH and CDR2 as LQKENI. The CDR3 extends over 13 amino acids. The chain's CDR3 is CASSPWGHYEQYF. CDR3 coding DNA: TGTGCCAGCTCACCCTGGGGCCACTACGAGCAGTACTTC.

V and J are TRBV19 and TRBJ1-1, with D possibly being TRBD1 (5 bases). V dropped 6 bases and J dropped 1 base, with 12 bases sitting between them. The CDR3 loop spans 14 amino acids. The germline CDR1 and CDR2 sequences are LNHDA and SQIVND (reference sequence). In DNA form, the CDR3 reads TGTGCCAGTAGAACCGGGACGGAGAACACTGAAGCTTTCTTT. Amino acid sequence: CASRTGTENTEAFF.

Judged by abundance, this clonotype is medium-sized. The chain couples TRBV20-1 to TRBJ2-3; D is undetermined. This CDR3 is built from 13 residues. CDR1 and CDR2 (germline): DFQATT, SNEGSKA (reference sequence). Trimming shortened V by 5 bases and J by 4 bases, and 13 bases separated the two germline ends. The CDR3 region is CSADWGRADTQYF. Written as DNA, the CDR3 is TGCAGTGCTGACTGGGGTAGGGCAGATACGCAGTATTTT.

A few counts support this clonotype. The chain couples TRBV5-6 to TRBJ1-1; no definite D call. Germline CDR1 and CDR2: SGHDT and YYEEEE. The V end was cut by 3 bases, the J end by 5 bases, with 11 bases between. The CDR3 is made up of 13 amino acids. The CDR3 DNA reads TGTGCCAGCAGCTCATGGGCTGGGACTGAAGCTTTCTTT. Translation gives CASSSWAGTEAFF.

J is TRBJ2-1 and V is TRBV12-3 or TRBV12-4; 11 nucleotides match TRBD2. The CDR3 loop spans 15 amino acids. The V segment lost 3 bases and the J segment 8 bases; nucleotides outside the gene matches: 6. The DNA of the CDR3 is TGTGCCAGCAGTTTTAGCGGGAGGGTTATGGATGAGCAGTTCTTC. This encodes CASSFSGRVMDEQFF.

In its sample, this clonotype ranks as medium-sized. The rearrangement links TRBV6-5 to TRBJ2-3; no clear D gene. Germline loops: CDR1 MNHEY, CDR2 SVGAGI. The ends were cut back, 6 bases at V and 6 bases at J, with 7 bases in the middle. This CDR3 has 11 residues. CDR3 in DNA: TGTGCCAGCAGCCTAGAGGATACGCAGTATTTT. The encoded protein is CASSLEDTQYF.

This clonotype counts as large. The V gene is TRBV30, the J gene TRBJ2-2, with TRBD2 identical over 14 bases. From germline, CDR1 is GTSNPN and CDR2 SVGIG (reference sequence). The CDR3 is 15 amino acids. V gave up 5 bases and J gave up 7 bases; unmatched junction bases: 6. The CDR3 loop is CAWGTSGSEVGELFF. The CDR3 DNA is TGTGCCTGGGGGACTAGCGGGAGTGAGGTCGGGGAGCTGTTTTTT.

This clonotype was picked up a small number of times. The chain has TRBV19 and TRBJ2-7; D is possibly TRBD2 (6 bases). The CDR3 totals 13 residues. The germline V and J ends were trimmed by 6 bases and 6 bases, with 15 bases remaining between them. The germline CDR1 and CDR2 sequences are LNHDA and SQIVND (reference sequence). The CDR3 DNA is TGTGCCAGTAGCGGGAGCGGCGGCGGCGAGCAGTACTTC. Protein sequence: CASSGSGGGEQYF.

This rearrangement joins TRBV5-6 to TRBJ2-2; 10 positions agree with TRBD2. CDR3 length: 16 amino acids. The V and J ends lost 4 bases and 6 bases, in that order; junction bases with no gene match: 9. CDR1 and CDR2 (germline): SGHDT, YYEEEE. This CDR3 reads CASSQEVTSGAGELFF. In nucleotides, the CDR3 is TGTGCCAGCAGCCAAGAGGTTACTAGCGGGGCCGGGGAGCTGTTTTTT.

In the case of this clonotype: This sequence may be a read error, since a much larger clone differs from it by one base. The V gene is TRBV6-5, the J gene TRBJ2-2, with D possibly matching TRBD2 (5 bases). CDR1 MNHEY and CDR2 SVGAGI come from the germline V gene. The CDR3 sequence is 16 residues long. The CDR3 DNA reads as TGTACCAGCAGTTACGGTTCCGGGGTGCACACCGGGGAGCTGTTTTTT. Its translation: CTSSYGSGVHTGELFF.

V is TRBV19 and J is TRBJ2-6; maybe TRBD1 (6 bases). The germline gives CDR1 LNHDA, CDR2 SQIVND (reference sequence). Trimming cost V 3 bases and J 2 bases, with 8 bases left between them. There are 15 residues in the CDR3. The CDR3 here is CASSIPGAGANVLTF. CDR3 coding DNA: TGTGCCAGTAGTATCCCAGGGGCTGGGGCCAACGTCCTGACTTTC.

This clonotype is labeled as large. The CDR3 nucleotides read TGTGCCAGCAGCTTGGCCGGAGGGGGGGAGAGCGAGCAGTACTTC. It translates to CASSLAGGGESEQYF. The chain carries TRBV5-6 and TRBJ2-7; perhaps TRBD2 as D (7 bases). Germline CDR1 SGHDT, CDR2 YYEEEE. The CDR3 spans 15 residues. The ends were cut back, 0 bases at V and 6 bases at J, with 16 bases in the middle.

The genes are TRBV7-3 and TRBJ2-7, with D uncertain. This CDR3 is built from 14 residues. CDR1 is SGHTA and CDR2 is FQGTGA in the germline V gene. V gave up 4 bases and J gave up 1 base, with 11 bases separating them. The CDR3 is CASSSDGGSYEQYF. DNA for the CDR3: TGTGCCAGCAGCTCCGACGGTGGTTCCTACGAGCAGTACTTC.

This clonotype rates as large. This chain links TRBV29-1 with TRBJ2-6; D call uncertain. Germline V gene lookup returns CDR1 SQVTM and CDR2 ANQGSEA. The CDR3 contains 15 residues. Trimming left V 5 bases short and J 0 bases short, with 11 bases between. The CDR3: CSVSVHASGANVLTF. The CDR3 DNA sequence: TGCAGCGTTTCAGTTCATGCCTCTGGGGCCAACGTCCTGACTTTC.